A selection of T cell receptor beta chains follows, all from one sample in a study of T-cell reconstitution after alpha-beta-depleted transplantation in children. Using its own MiXCR run on the PCR reads, TCRdb lists one record per CDR3 protein. Among roughly 280,000 distinct CDR3 sequences, under 14% were seen once, and the ten largest hold roughly a quarter. This sample comprised peripheral blood, obtained 180 days after TCRalphabeta/CD19-depleted stem cell transplant. The receptors stem from a male patient aged 2-10 years who had a stem cell transplant for chronic granulomatous disease, so the T cells may come from the graft donor. CDR3s include the opening cysteine and the closing phenylalanine or tryptophan.

J | V | CDR3
TRBJ2-2 | TRBV20-1 | CSARDLQGEELFF
TRBJ2-7 | TRBV27 | CASSFPADGGEEQYF
TRBJ1-1 | TRBV19 | CASSIETPNTEAFF
TRBJ1-6 | TRBV30 | CAWSVNLPSSPLHF
TRBJ2-1 | TRBV7-2 | CASSLVVGRPLGGEQFF
TRBJ2-3 | TRBV12-3/TRBV12-4 | CASSLGHTQYF
TRBJ2-1 | TRBV20-1 | CSAPASGRDYNEQFF
TRBJ1-4 | TRBV20-1 | CSASDGHPEKLFF
TRBJ2-7 | TRBV20-1 | CSARLGWGPVYEQYF
TRBJ1-6 | TRBV20-1 | CSARVPRDGWGVTYNSPLHF
TRBJ2-4 | TRBV15 | CATSREGGPAKNIQYF
TRBJ2-5 | TRBV29-1 | CSVAQGAGETQYF
TRBJ2-7 | TRBV12-3/TRBV12-4 | CASRDRDYEQYF
TRBJ2-1 | TRBV2 | CAAGTYNEQFF
TRBJ1-5 | TRBV20-1 | CSARALGGSHQPQHF
TRBJ2-2 | TRBV7-3 | CASSLAGTAGGELFF
TRBJ2-7 | TRBV4-3 | CASIPDREYEQYF
TRBJ2-3 | TRBV10-3 | CAISDGTSGRERTDTQYF
TRBJ2-7 | TRBV9 | CASSPGPSELHF
TRBJ2-3 | TRBV25-1 | CASSAGTSEYTDTQYF
TRBJ2-1 | TRBV6-4 | CASSTTEAAKAGTSGSYAYNEQFF
TRBJ2-5 | TRBV30 | CAWSVLAGVSETQYF
TRBJ1-2 | TRBV12-3/TRBV12-4 | CAGHRGYGYTF
TRBJ2-6 | TRBV28 | CASSMGDSRANVLTF
TRBJ1-6 | TRBV20-1 | CSARDPGQSFSPLHF
TRBJ2-1 | TRBV7-3 | CASSVDRSSYNEQFF